This entry lists 12 T cell receptor beta chains sequenced from one sample in a study of T-cell memory formation after mild COVID-19. TCRdb re-called the 5' RACE reads with MiXCR, one entry per CDR3 protein. The sample comprises about 130,000 distinct CDR3 sequences, approximately 6.2% of which are singletons, and 2% to 2.5% rests with the top ten. The sequenced material came from PBMCs or a T cell subset sorted from them (not recorded which). The receptors were sampled from an adult woman who had mild COVID-19 (a few samples of this study predate the infection). Cell type and time point are not known.

The rearrangement joins TRBV5-1 to TRBJ2-3; 7 nucleotides align to TRBD1. Germline-derived CDR1 and CDR2 are SGHRS and YFSETQ. The CDR3 extends over 13 amino acids. V lost 3 bases, J lost 6 bases, and 4 bases stayed unmatched. CDR3 nucleotide sequence: TGCGCCAGCAGCTGGGGGACAGCGGATACGCAGTATTTT. This encodes CASSWGTADTQYF.

This clonotype came up a few times. The V and J genes are TRBV7-9 and TRBJ2-5; a weak D match, TRBD1 (5 bases). The germline V gene has CDR1 SEHNR and CDR2 FQNEAQ (reference sequence). The CDR3 is 15 amino acids. The V and J ends lost 5 bases and 2 bases respectively, with 15 bases between them. The CDR3 reads CASSNQGFGQETQYF. The CDR3 DNA sequence: TGTGCCAGCAGCAACCAGGGATTCGGGCAAGAGACCCAGTACTTC.

The sample holds a few counts of this clonotype. This chain joins TRBV12-3 or TRBV12-4 and TRBJ1-2; tentative D call: TRBD1 (5 bases). There are 14 residues in the CDR3. Trimming cost V 1 base and J 6 bases, with 12 bases left between them. In nucleotides, the CDR3 is TGTGCCAGCAGTTTAGGGACACGAAAGGATGGCTACACCTTC. This codes for CASSLGTRKDGYTF.

This clonotype was detected only a few times. This chain connects TRBV6-1 to TRBJ1-1; tentatively, D is TRBD1 (5 bases). The CDR3 has 14 amino acids. Germline V gives CDR1 MNHNS, CDR2 SASEGT. Trimming pared 6 bases from V and 1 base from J, leaving 12 bases between. CDR3 sequence reads: CASSRASANTEAFF. CDR3 coding DNA: TGTGCCAGCAGCAGGGCCTCCGCGAACACTGAAGCTTTCTTT.

This clonotype was picked up many times. V gene TRBV6-1 combines with J gene TRBJ2-7, with a possible D match to TRBD1 (5 bases). Germline V gene lookup returns CDR1 MNHNS and CDR2 SASEGT. V dropped 3 bases and J dropped 3 bases, with 12 bases sitting between them. CDR3 length: 14 amino acids. The CDR3 DNA reads as TGTGCCAGCAGTGATCCGACAGTCCGCTACGAGCAGTACTTC. Translated, it gives CASSDPTVRYEQYF.

This clonotype has ten or more counts. The chain has TRBV29-1 and TRBJ1-1; D gene unclear. The V gene's germline CDR1 is SQVTM and CDR2 ANQGSEA. The CDR3 has 13 residues. Deletions cut 4 bases from V and 3 bases from J, with 12 bases between. DNA of the CDR3: TGCAGCGTTGTTCTTATCGGAGACACTGAAGCTTTCTTT. It is translated as CSVVLIGDTEAFF.

This clonotype has only a few counts. V and J are TRBV30 and TRBJ2-1; perhaps D is TRBD1 or TRBD2 (6 bases each). The CDR3 sequence is 13 residues long. V was pared by 2 bases and J by 12 bases, with 17 bases between. Germline V gene data show CDR1 as GTSNPN and CDR2 as SVGIG (reference sequence). In nucleotides, the CDR3 is TGTGCCTGGAGTATCCTAAAGGGGGGATGGCAGTTCTTC. The encoded protein is CAWSILKGGWQFF.

The chain couples TRBV12-3 or TRBV12-4 to TRBJ1-2; D unresolved. Trimming cost V 5 bases and J 7 bases, with 11 bases left between them. This CDR3 spans 12 amino acids. In DNA form, the CDR3 reads TGTGCCAGCAGTCCTCCTGGTTCTGGCTACACCTTC. This translates into CASSPPGSGYTF.

The J gene is TRBJ1-3, the V gene TRBV15, with D unresolved. This CDR3 is 13 amino acids long. The V end was cut by 6 bases, the J end by 0 bases, with 6 bases between. Germline V gene data show CDR1 as LNHNV and CDR2 as YYDKDF (reference sequence). The CDR3, as DNA: TGTGCCACCAGGTTTAGCTCTGGAAACACCATATATTTT. As protein: CATRFSSGNTIYF.

This clonotype was observed a handful of times. This chain connects TRBV5-6 to TRBJ2-7; D not resolved. CDR3 length: 13 amino acids. V was cut by 0 bases and J by 2 bases, with 6 bases left in between. The germline gives CDR1 SGHDT, CDR2 YYEEEE. CDR3 region: CASSLAYAYEQYF. Here the CDR3 DNA reads TGTGCCAGCAGCTTGGCCTATGCCTACGAGCAGTACTTC.

This chain uses TRBV5-1 with TRBJ1-4; TRBD1 might be the D (6 bases). The germline CDR1 and CDR2 sequences are SGHRS and YFSETQ. V was pared by 9 bases and J by 8 bases, with 20 bases between. The CDR3 is made up of 14 amino acids. As DNA, the CDR3 is TGCGCCACCAAGTCAGTACCCGGGACAGAAAAACTGTTTTTT. The encoded protein is CATKSVPGTEKLFF.

This clonotype was picked up many times. The chain has TRBV12-3 or TRBV12-4 and TRBJ2-1; D gene uncertain. The CDR3 runs 14 residues. V lost 3 bases to trimming and J lost 5 bases, with 11 bases between them. CDR3 nucleotide sequence: TGTGCCAGCAGTTTCTTAGGAAAGAACAATGAGCAGTTCTTC. This sequence encodes CASSFLGKNNEQFF.